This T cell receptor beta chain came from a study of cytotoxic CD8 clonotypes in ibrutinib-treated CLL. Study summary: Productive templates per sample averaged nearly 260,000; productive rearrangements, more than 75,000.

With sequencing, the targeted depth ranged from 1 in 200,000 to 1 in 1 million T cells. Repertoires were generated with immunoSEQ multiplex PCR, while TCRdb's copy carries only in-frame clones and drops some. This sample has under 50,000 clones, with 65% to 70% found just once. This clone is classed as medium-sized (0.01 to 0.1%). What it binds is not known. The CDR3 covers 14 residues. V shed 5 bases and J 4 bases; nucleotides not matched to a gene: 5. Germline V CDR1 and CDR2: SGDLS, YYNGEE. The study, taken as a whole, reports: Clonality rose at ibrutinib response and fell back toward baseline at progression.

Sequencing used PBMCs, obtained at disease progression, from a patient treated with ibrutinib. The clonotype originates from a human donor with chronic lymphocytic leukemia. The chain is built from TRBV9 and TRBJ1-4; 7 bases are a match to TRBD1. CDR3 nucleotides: TGTGCCAGCAGTCGGGACAGTGGTAATGAAAAACTGTTTTTT. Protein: CASSRDSGNEKLFF.